This T cell receptor beta chain was captured in a study of cytomegalovirus exposure and HLA in healthy donors. Study background: Counted in an early data release were tens of millions of unique TCRs from HLA-typed donors. The study's findings and limits: Later work found that TCR association rates differed between HLA loci; DRB1 had the most and HLA-C the fewest.

V lost 4 bases to trimming and J lost 1 base, with 11 bases between them. From germline, CDR1 is SGHVS and CDR2 FNYEAQ. The CDR3 covers 14 residues. PCR amplification relied on 60 Vbeta primers (plus 13 Jbeta primers). Profiled with immunoSEQ multiplex PCR; TCRdb holds only in-frame clones, not every one. The sample includes 140,000 to 150,000 clones, about two thirds of them seen just once. This clone has more than one count but fewer than ten. Its antigen is unknown. The chain employs TRBV7-6 and TRBJ2-7; TRBD1 is a possible D gene (6 bases). Input material: PBMCs. The receptor was isolated from a woman aged 18 to 35 in good health and CMV-seronegative. CDR3 sequence: CASSYTGQSYEQYF. The CDR3 bases are TGTGCCAGCAGCTATACGGGACAATCCTACGAGCAGTACTTC.